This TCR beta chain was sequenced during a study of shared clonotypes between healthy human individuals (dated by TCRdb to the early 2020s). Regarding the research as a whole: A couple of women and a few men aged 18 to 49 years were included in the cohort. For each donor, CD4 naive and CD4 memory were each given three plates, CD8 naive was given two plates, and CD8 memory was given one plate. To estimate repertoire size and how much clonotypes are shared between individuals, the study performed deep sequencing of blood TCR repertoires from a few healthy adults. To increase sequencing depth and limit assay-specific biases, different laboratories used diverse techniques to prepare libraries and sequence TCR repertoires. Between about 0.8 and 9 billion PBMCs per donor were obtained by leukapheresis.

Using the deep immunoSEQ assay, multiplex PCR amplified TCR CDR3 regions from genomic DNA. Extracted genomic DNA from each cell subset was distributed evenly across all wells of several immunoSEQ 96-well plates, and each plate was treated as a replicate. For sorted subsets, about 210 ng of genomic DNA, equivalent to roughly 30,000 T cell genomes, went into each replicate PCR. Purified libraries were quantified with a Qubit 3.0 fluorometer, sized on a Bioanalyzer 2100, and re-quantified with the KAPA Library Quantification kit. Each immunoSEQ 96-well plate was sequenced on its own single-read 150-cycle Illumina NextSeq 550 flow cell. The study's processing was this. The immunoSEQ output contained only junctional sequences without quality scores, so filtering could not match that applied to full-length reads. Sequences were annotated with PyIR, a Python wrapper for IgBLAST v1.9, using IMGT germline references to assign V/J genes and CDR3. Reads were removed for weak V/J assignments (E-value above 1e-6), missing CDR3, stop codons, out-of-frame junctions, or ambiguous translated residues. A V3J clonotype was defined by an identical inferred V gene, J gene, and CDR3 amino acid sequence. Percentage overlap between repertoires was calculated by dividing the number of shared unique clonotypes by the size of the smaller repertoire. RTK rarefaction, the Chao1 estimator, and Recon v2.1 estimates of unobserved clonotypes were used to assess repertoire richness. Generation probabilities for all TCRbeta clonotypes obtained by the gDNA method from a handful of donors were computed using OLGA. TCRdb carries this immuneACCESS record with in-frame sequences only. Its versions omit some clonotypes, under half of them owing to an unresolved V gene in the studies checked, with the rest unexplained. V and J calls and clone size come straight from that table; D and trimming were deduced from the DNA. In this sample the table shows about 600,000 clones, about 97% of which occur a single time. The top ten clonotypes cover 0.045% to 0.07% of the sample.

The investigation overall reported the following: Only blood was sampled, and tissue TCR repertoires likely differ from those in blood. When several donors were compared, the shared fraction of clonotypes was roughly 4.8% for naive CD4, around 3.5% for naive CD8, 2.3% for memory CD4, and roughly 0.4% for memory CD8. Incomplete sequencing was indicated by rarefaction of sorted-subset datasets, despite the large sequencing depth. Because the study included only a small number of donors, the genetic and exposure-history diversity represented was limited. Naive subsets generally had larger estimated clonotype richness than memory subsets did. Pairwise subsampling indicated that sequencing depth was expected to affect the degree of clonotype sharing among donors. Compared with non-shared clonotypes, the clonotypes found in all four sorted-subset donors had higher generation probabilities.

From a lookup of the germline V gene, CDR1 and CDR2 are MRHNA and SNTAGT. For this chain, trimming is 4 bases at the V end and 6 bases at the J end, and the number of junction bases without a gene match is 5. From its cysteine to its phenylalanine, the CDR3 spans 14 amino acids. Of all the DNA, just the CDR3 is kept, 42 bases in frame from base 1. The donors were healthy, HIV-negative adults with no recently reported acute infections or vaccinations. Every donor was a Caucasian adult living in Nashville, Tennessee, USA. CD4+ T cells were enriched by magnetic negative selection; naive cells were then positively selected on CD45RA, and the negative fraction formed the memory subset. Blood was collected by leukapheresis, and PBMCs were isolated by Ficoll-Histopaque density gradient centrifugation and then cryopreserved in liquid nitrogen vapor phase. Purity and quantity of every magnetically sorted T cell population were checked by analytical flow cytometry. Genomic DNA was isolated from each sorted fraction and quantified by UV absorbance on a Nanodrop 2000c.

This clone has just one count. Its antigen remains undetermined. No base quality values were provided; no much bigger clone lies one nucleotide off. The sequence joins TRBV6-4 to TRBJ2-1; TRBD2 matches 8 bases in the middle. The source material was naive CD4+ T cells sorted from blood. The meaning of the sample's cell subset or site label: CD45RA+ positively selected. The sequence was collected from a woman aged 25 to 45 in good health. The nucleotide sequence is TGTGCCAGCAGTGCGGAGCGGGAGAGCAATGAGCAGTTCTTC. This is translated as CASSAERESNEQFF.